A single TCR beta chain is shown here with its context. The data are from a study of radiation and T cells in renal cell carcinoma. TCRdb's table, derived via immunoSEQ multiplex PCR, lists solely in-frame clones and lacks some. This sample has about 10,000 clones, with roughly 58% found just once. The treatment here: treatment-naive control, cytoreductive nephrectomy. The TCR was taken from a man aged 35-49 years with renal cell carcinoma. The specimen was tumor tissue, collected from a patient whose treatment was nephrectomy without radiotherapy.

As DNA, the CDR3 is TGTGCCAGCAGCTTAGCGCAAAGTTTGGATCAGCCCCAGCATTTT. This sequence encodes CASSLAQSLDQPQHF. This chain links TRBV7-2 with TRBJ1-5, with unresolved D. The CDR3 spans 15 residues. Germline V gives CDR1 SGHTA, CDR2 FQGNSA. Trimming took off 0 bases at V and 5 bases at J, with 11 bases between the two ends.